This T cell receptor (beta chain) was documented in a study of T cells in Graves' hyperthyroidism and ophthalmopathy. At the level of the study: Peripheral blood was obtained at initial diagnosis, preceding any treatment.

This clonotype was recorded at least ten times. Its target is unknown. CDR1 and CDR2 from the germline V gene are KGHSH and LQKENI. V shed 8 bases and J shed 1 base, with 5 bases lying between them. This CDR3 has 11 amino acids. RNA transcripts served as the template for amplifying TCR beta CDR3 regions. The HTBI primer set was used in a first-round RT-PCR of the TCR CDR3. TCRdb reanalysed the multiplex PCR reads using MiXCR and keeps one entry per CDR3 protein. The table shows around 480,000 distinct CDR3 sequences, with about 15% occurring only once. Whole-study results and caveats: From stable hyperthyroidism, ophthalmopathy was separated by a 13 V-J model. The majority of expanded thyroid clonotypes above 0.001 also appeared in blood.

This chain uses TRBV18 with TRBJ2-5, with no clear D. Sequenced: blood. The source is a young woman with Graves' hyperthyroidism. This CDR3 reads CASTRQETQYF. The CDR3 region has the DNA TGTGCCAGCACCCGCCAAGAGACCCAGTACTTC.